Only a few counts were recorded for the clone carrying this T cell receptor (beta chain). This sample was taken from a study of blood T cell repertoires in COVID-19. Turning to the study itself: Acute and convalescent COVID-19 samples came from the United States, Italy and Spain. PBMCs, B-cell-depleted T cells, or T cells provided the cDNA or gDNA that made up the material.

Per the study methods: Estimates of nucleated cell counts were drawn from the amplification of reference gene primers. Method: immunoSEQ multiplex PCR; TCRdb's copy keeps in-frame clones and lacks some. The V and J calls and clone size are taken from that table; D and trimming were inferred from the DNA. This sample has around 100,000 clones, with more than 75% found just once. V gave up 1 base and J gave up 4 bases, with 10 bases separating them. Germline CDR1 is SGHDN and CDR2 is FVKESK. This CDR3 has 14 amino acids. V gene TRBV14 combines with J gene TRBJ2-5; no clear D. The source is a middle-aged man with acute or convalescent COVID-19. The sample taken for sequencing was peripheral blood. CDR3 DNA: TGTGCCAGCAGCCAAGTGTCGGGTAGAGAGACCCAGTACTTC. It is translated as CASSQVSGRETQYF.